Listed below are T cell receptor beta chains from one sample, sequenced in a study of vaccination effects on CD4 cells after COVID-19. These receptors have no known antigen. Produced via immunoSEQ multiplex PCR; TCRdb's table is partial and in-frame only. The table has tens of thousands of clones, roughly 65% seen once; the top ten hold just over 4%. Material: CD4+ T cells from PBMCs cultured without peptide, obtained before COVID-19 vaccination. The receptors derive from a human donor who received a COVID-19 vaccine. Each CDR3 is given with its conserved first and last residue. D genes are given only for firm matches. Clone size is shown for a subset of rows, as once, few, many or a class of expanded clone.

TGTGCCAGCAGCTTAAGTGGGGTAAACTCCTACGAGCAGTACTTC | CASSLSGVNSYEQYF | TRBV7-2 | - | TRBJ2-7 | -
TGTGCCCTGAGACAGGACAGGGTGAACACCGGGGAGCTGTTTTTT | CALRQDRVNTGELFF | TRBV7-9 | TRBD1 | TRBJ2-2 | -
TGTGCCAGCATCGCAGCCTCCTATGGCTACACCTTC | CASIAASYGYTF | TRBV6-5 | - | TRBJ1-2 | -
TGTGCCAGCAGTTTACCCCGGATGCAAGAGACCCAGTACTTC | CASSLPRMQETQYF | TRBV27 | - | TRBJ2-5 | -
TGTGCCAGCAGCCTGAATGCAGCGTTGAACACTGAAGCTTTCTTT | CASSLNAALNTEAFF | TRBV9 | - | TRBJ1-1 | -
TGTGCCAGCAGCAAAGGTCGCAAGTCCCCACTACTCGAGCAGTACTTC | CASSKGRKSPLLEQYF | TRBV21-1 | - | TRBJ2-7 | once
TGTGCCAGCAGTTTAGGGCAGGGGGTTGGGGCCAACGTCCTGACTTTC | CASSLGQGVGANVLTF | TRBV27 | TRBD1 | TRBJ2-6 | -
TGTGCCAGCTCACCACCGGGCAGGGTAGACGCTTTCTTT | CASSPPGRVDAFF | TRBV18 | - | TRBJ1-1 | -
TGCGCCAGCAGCTTGGGAGACATTAATTCACCCCTCCACTTT | CASSLGDINSPLHF | TRBV5-1 | - | TRBJ1-6 | few
TGCGCCAGCAGCTTGGGATCCAGTTACGAGCAGTACTTC | CASSLGSSYEQYF | TRBV5-1 | - | TRBJ2-7 | -
TGCGCCAGCAGCCCTTATGGAGGGAAGCTGACGAACACCGGGGAGCTGTTTTTT | CASSPYGGKLTNTGELFF | TRBV4-1 | - | TRBJ2-2 | -
TGTGCCAGTATGCAGGGTGACTATGGCTACACCTTC | CASMQGDYGYTF | TRBV19 | - | TRBJ1-2 | -
TGTGCCTGGCAAAGCGGGGGAGCTCAAGAGACCCAGTACTTC | CAWQSGGAQETQYF | TRBV30 | TRBD2 | TRBJ2-5 | -
TGTGCCAGCAGAGAACAGGGCGTGAACACTGAAGCTTTCTTT | CASREQGVNTEAFF | TRBV27 | - | TRBJ1-1 | -
TGTGCCAGCTCACCACCCAGCACAGATACGCAGTATTTT | CASSPPSTDTQYF | TRBV18 | - | TRBJ2-3 | -
TGTGCCAGCAGCCGCGGGACAGGGTATACGAGAACTGAAGCTTTCTTT | CASSRGTGYTRTEAFF | TRBV3-1/TRBV3-2 | TRBD1 | TRBJ1-1 | -
TGTGCCATCAGTGAGTCTTGGGGGGGCCAGGCGTCCATAAATACGCAGTATTTT | CAISESWGGQASINTQYF | TRBV10-3 | - | TRBJ2-3 | -
TGCGCCAGCAGCTTGGACGGTCTTAACTATGGCTACACCTTC | CASSLDGLNYGYTF | TRBV5-1 | - | TRBJ1-2 | -
TGTGCCAGCAGCTCTACTAGCGGGAGCTTAACCGGGGAGCTGTTTTTT | CASSSTSGSLTGELFF | TRBV5-4 | TRBD2 | TRBJ2-2 | -
TGCGCCAGCAGCCAAGGACTAGCGGGGGGGCTGAACACCGGGGAGCTGTTTTTT | CASSQGLAGGLNTGELFF | TRBV5-1 | TRBD2 | TRBJ2-2 | few
TGTGCCAGCAGTTTATTTGAGAACACTGAAGCTTTCTTT | CASSLFENTEAFF | TRBV12-3/TRBV12-4 | - | TRBJ1-1 | -
TGCGCCAGCAGCTCATCGGGACAGAACTACGAGCAGTACTTC | CASSSSGQNYEQYF | TRBV5-1 | TRBD1 | TRBJ2-7 | -
TGTGCCAGCAGTTCAATCCAGCGGGGAAGCTCCTACGAGCAGTACTTC | CASSSIQRGSSYEQYF | TRBV6-5 | TRBD2 | TRBJ2-7 | -
TGTGCCAGCAGCTCAAGGGGGACAGGGGTCGAGACCCAGTACTTC | CASSSRGTGVETQYF | TRBV5-6 | TRBD1 | TRBJ2-5 | -
TGTGCCAGCAGTGAACCCGGGGGCCTGAACACCGGGGAGCTGTTTTTT | CASSEPGGLNTGELFF | TRBV6-1 | - | TRBJ2-2 | -